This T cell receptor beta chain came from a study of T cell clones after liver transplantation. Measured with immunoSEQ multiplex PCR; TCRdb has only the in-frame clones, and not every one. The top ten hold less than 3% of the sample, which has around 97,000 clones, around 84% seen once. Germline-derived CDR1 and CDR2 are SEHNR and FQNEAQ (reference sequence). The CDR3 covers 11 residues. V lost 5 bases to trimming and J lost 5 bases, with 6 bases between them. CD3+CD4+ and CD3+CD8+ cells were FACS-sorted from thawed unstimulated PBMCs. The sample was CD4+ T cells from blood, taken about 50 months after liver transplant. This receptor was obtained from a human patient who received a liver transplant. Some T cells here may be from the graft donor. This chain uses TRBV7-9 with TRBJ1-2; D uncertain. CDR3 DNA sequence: TGTGCCAGCAGCGGAGCGTATGGCTACACCTTC. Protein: CASSGAYGYTF.